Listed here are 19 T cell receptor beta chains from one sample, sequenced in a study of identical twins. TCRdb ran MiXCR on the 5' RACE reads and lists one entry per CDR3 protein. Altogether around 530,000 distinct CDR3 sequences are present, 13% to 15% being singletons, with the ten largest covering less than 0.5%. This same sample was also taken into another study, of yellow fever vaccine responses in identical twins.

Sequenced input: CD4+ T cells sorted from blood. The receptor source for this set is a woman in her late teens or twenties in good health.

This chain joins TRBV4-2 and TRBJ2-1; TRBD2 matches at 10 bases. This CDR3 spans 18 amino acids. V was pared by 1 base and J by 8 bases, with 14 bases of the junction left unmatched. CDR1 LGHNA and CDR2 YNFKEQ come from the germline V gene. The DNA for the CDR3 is TGTGCCAGCAGCCAAGTAGCGTTGGCTAGCGGGAGTTCCGATGAGCAGTTCTTC. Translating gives CASSQVALASGSSDEQFF.

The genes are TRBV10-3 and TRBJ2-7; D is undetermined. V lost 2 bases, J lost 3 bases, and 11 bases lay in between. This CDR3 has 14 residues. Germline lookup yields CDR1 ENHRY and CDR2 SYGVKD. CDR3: CAISEGRNNYEQYF. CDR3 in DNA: TGTGCCATCAGTGAGGGGCGGAATAACTACGAGCAGTACTTC.

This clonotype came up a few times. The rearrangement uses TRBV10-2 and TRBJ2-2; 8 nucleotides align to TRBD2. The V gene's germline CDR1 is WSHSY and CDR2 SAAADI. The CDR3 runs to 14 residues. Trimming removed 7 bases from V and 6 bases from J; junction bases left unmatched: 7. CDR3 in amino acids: CASNQRELAGELFF. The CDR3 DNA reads TGCGCCAGCAATCAGCGGGAGTTAGCCGGGGAGCTGTTTTTT.

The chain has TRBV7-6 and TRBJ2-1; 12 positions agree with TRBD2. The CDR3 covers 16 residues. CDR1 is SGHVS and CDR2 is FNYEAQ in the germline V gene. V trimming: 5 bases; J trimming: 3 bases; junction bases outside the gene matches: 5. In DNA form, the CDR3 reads TGTGCCAGCAGCCAGGGGACTAGCGGGTTCTACAATGAGCAGTTCTTC. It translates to CASSQGTSGFYNEQFF.

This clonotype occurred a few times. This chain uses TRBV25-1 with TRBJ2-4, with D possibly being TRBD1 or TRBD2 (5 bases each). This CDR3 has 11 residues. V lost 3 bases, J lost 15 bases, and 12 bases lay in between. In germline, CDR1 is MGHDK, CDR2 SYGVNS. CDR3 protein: CASSETGPVYF. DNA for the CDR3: TGTGCCAGCAGTGAGACGGGACCGGTGTACTTC.

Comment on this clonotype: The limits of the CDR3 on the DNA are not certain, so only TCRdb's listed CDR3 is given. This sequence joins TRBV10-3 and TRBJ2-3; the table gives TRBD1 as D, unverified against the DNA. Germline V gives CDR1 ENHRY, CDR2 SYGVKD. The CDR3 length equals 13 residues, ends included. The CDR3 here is CAISEFGQGASYF.

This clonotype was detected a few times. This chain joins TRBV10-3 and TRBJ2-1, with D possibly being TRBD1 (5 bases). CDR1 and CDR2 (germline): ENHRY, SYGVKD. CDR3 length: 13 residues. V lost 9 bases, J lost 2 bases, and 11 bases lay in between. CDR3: CAMQTDPYNEQFF. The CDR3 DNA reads TGTGCCATGCAGACAGATCCCTACAATGAGCAGTTCTTC.

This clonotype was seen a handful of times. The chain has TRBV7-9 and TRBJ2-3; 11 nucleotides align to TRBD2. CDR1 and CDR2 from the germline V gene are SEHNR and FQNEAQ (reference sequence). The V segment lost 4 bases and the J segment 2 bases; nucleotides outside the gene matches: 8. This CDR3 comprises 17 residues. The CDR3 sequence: CASSSTGTSGFTDTQYF. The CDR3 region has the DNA TGTGCCAGCAGCTCGACCGGGACTAGCGGATTCACAGATACGCAGTATTTT. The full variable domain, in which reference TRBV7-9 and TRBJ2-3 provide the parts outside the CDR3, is DTGVSQNPRHKITKRGQNVTFRCDPISEHNRLYWYRQTLGQGPEFLTYFQNEAQLEKSRLLSDRFSAERPKGSFSTLEIQRTEQGDSAMYLCASSSTGTSGFTDTQYFGPGTRLTVL.

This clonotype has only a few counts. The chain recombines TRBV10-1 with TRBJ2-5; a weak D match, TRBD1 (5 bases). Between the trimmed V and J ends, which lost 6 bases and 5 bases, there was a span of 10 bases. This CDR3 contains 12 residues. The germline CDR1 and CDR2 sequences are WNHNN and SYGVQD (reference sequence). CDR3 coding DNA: TGCGCCAGCAGAGGGGCCAGGGAGACCCAGTACTTC. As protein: CASRGARETQYF.

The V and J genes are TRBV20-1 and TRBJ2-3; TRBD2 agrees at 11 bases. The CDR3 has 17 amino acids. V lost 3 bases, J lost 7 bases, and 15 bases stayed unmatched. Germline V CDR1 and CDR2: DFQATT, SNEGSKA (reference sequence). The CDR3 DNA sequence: TGCAGTGCTAGGGCTATCCCGGGACTAGCGGATAGATATACGCAGTATTTT. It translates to CSARAIPGLADRYTQYF.

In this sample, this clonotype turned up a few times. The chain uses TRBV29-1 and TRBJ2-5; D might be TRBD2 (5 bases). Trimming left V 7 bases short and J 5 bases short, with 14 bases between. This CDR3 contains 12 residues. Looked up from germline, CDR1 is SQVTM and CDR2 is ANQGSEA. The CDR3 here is CSATGIPETQYF. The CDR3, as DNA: TGCAGCGCCACGGGAATTCCGGAGACCCAGTACTTC.

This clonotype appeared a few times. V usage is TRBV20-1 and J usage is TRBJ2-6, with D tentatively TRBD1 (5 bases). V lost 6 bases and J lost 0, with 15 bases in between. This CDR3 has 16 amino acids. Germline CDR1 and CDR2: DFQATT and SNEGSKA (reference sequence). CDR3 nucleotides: TGCAGTGCCCCCGTCACAGGTCTCTCTGGGGCCAACGTCCTGACTTTC. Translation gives CSAPVTGLSGANVLTF.

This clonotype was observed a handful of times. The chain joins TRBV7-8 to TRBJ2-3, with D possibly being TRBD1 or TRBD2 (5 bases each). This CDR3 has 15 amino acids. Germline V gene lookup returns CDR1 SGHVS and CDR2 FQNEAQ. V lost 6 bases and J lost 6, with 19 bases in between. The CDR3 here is CASRSTGTIPDTQYF. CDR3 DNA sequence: TGTGCCAGCAGATCCACGGGGACCATCCCGGATACGCAGTATTTT.

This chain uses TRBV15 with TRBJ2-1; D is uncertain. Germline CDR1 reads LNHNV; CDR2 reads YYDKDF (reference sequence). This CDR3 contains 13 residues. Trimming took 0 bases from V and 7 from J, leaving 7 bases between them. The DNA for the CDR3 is TGTGCCACCAGCAGAGATCCTGGGAATGAGCAGTTCTTC. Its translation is CATSRDPGNEQFF.

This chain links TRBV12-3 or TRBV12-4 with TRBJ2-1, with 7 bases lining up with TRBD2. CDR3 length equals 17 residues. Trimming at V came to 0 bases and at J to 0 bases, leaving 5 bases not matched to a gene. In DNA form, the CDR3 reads TGTGCCAGCAGTTTAGCGCGGGGGACTACCTCCTACAATGAGCAGTTCTTC. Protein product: CASSLARGTTSYNEQFF.

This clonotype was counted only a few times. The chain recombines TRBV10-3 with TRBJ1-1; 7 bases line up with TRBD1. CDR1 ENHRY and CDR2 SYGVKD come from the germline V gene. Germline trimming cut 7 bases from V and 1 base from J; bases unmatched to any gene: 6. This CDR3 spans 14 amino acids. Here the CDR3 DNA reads TGTGCCATCACCGAGGGGACAGCGAACACTGAAGCTTTCTTT. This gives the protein CAITEGTANTEAFF.

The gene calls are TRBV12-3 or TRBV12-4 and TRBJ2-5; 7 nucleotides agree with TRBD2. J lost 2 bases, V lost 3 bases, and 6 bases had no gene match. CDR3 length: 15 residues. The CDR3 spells CASSFQWGGQETQYF. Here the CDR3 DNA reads TGTGCCAGCAGTTTTCAGTGGGGGGGTCAAGAGACCCAGTACTTC.

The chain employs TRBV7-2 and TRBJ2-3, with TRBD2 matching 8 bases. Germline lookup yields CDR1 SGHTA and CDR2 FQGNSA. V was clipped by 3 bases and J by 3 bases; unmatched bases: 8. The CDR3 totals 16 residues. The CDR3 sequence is CASSLSAGAGTDTQYF. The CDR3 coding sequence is TGTGCCAGCAGCTTGTCAGCGGGAGCCGGGACAGATACGCAGTATTTT.

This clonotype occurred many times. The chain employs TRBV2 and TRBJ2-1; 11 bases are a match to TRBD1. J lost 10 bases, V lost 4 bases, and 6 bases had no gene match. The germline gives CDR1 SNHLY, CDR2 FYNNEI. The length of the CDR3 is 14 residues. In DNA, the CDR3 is TGTGCCAGCAGTGGGGGGACAGGGGGTGTGGAGCAGTTCTTC. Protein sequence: CASSGGTGGVEQFF.